These 8 T cell receptor beta chains share one sample of origin, sequenced in a study of response to subunit inactivated influenza vaccine. Using its own MiXCR run on the RT-PCR reads, TCRdb lists one record per CDR3 protein. The table has about 650,000 distinct CDR3 sequences, around 13% seen once. The material sequenced was PBMCs from blood, taken 14 to 15 days before vaccination. The receptor set was obtained from a man between 45 and 60 years old who received an inactivated influenza vaccine.

This clonotype was counted a few times. The V and J genes are TRBV5-1 and TRBJ2-1; TRBD2 aligns across 10 bases. V lost 4 bases to trimming and J lost 3 bases; unmatched junction nucleotides: 16. The V gene's germline CDR1 is SGHRS and CDR2 YFSETQ. This CDR3 comprises 19 residues. CDR3 region: CASSLDAALGLAVYNEQFF. CDR3 coding DNA: TGCGCCAGCAGCCTTGACGCAGCACTAGGACTAGCGGTCTACAATGAGCAGTTCTTC.

The chain joins TRBV2 to TRBJ2-2, with 7 bases aligning to TRBD1. The germline CDR1 and CDR2 sequences are SNHLY and FYNNEI. The CDR3 has 14 amino acids. The V segment lost 11 bases and the J segment 0 bases; nucleotides outside the gene matches: 6. The CDR3 region has the DNA TGTGCCGCAGACGGGACAGCGAACACCGGGGAGCTGTTTTTT. Translation gives CAADGTANTGELFF.

This clonotype showed up just a few times. The chain couples TRBV19 to TRBJ1-5; 10 positions agree with TRBD1. This CDR3 has 17 amino acids. V lost 4 bases to trimming and J lost 0 bases; unmatched junction nucleotides: 6. Per the germline V gene, CDR1 is LNHDA and CDR2 is SQIVND (reference sequence). The CDR3 DNA is TGTGCCAGTAGTACCCGGGACAGGGGTGGTAGCAATCAGCCCCAGCATTTT. Protein product: CASSTRDRGGSNQPQHF.

This chain uses TRBV7-9 with TRBJ2-7; D is ambiguous. The CDR3 runs to 11 residues. The germline gives CDR1 SEHNR, CDR2 FQNEAQ (reference sequence). Trimming removed 9 bases from V and 7 bases from J, with 13 bases in between. CDR3 amino acids: CARSPRNEQYF. The CDR3 DNA reads as TGTGCCAGAAGCCCCCGTAATGAGCAGTACTTC. The full variable domain, with the rest looked up from reference TRBV7-9 and TRBJ2-7, is DTGVSQNPRHKITKRGQNVTFRCDPISEHNRLYWYRQTLGQGPEFLTYFQNEAQLEKSRLLSDRFSAERPKGSFSTLEIQRTEQGDSAMYLCARSPRNEQYFGPGTRLTVT.

A single count supports this clonotype. This CDR3 is CASSQGLRAGEAFF. The CDR3, as DNA: TGCGCCAGCAGCCAAGGGCTACGGGCAGGGGAAGCTTTCTTT. The genes are TRBV4-3 and TRBJ1-1; the D gene is possibly TRBD1 (5 bases). This CDR3 comprises 14 residues. V lost 1 base, J lost 8 bases, and 14 bases lay in between. The germline gives CDR1 LGHNA, CDR2 YSLEER.

This clonotype was seen more than once but under ten times. J is TRBJ2-7 and V is TRBV6-5; 10 bases line up with TRBD2. This CDR3 comprises 16 residues. The germline CDR1 and CDR2 sequences are MNHEY and SVGAGI. The junction had 2 bases not matched to a gene; V was cut back by 0 bases and J by 0 bases. The CDR3 bases are TGTGCCAGCAGTTACTCGCCTAGCGGGAGCTCCTACGAGCAGTACTTC. This encodes CASSYSPSGSSYEQYF.

The chain uses TRBV10-3 and TRBJ2-3; D perhaps matches TRBD1 (5 bases). The CDR3 is made up of 12 amino acids. The V end was cut by 6 bases, the J end by 6 bases, with 10 bases between. Germline-derived CDR1 and CDR2 are ENHRY and SYGVKD. The CDR3 DNA reads as TGTGCCATCAGCCAGGGAAAGGATACGCAGTATTTT. This translates into CAISQGKDTQYF.

This chain joins TRBV2 and TRBJ1-1; D gene uncertain. This CDR3 spans 11 amino acids. V was trimmed by 8 bases and J by 8 bases, leaving 12 bases between them. Looked up from germline, CDR1 is SNHLY and CDR2 is FYNNEI. The CDR3 nucleotides are TGTGCCAGCGGACGGGATGGCGAAGCTTTCTTT. Amino acids: CASGRDGEAFF.